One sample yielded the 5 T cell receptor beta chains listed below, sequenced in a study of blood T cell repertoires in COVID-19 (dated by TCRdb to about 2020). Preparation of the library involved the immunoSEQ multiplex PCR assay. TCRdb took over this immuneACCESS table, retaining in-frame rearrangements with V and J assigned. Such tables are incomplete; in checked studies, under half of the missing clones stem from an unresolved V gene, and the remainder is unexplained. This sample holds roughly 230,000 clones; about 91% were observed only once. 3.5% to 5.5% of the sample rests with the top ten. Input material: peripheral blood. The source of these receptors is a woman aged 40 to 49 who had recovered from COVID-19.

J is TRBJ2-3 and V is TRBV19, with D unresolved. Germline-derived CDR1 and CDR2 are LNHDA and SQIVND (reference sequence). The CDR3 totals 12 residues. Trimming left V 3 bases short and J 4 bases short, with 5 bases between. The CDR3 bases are TGTGCCAGTAGTATGAGAGCAGATACGCAGTATTTT. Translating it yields CASSMRADTQYF.

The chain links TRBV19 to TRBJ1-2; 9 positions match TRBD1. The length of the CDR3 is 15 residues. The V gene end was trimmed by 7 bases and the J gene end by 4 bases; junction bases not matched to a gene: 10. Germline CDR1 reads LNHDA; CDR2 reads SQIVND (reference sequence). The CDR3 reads CASKDLGQGGYGYTF. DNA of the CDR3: TGTGCCAGTAAAGACCTGGGACAGGGCGGCTATGGCTACACCTTC.

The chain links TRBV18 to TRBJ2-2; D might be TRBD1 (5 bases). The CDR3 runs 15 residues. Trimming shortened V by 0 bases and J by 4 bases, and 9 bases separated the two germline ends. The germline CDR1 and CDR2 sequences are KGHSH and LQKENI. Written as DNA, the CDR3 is TGTGCCAGCTCACCACCGGGGCAGCCCACCGGGGAGCTGTTTTTT. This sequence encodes CASSPPGQPTGELFF.

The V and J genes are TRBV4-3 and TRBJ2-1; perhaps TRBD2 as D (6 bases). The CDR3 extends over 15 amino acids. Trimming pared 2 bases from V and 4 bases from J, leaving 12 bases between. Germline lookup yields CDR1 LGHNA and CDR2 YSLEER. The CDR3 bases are TGCGCCAGCAGCCAACTACTAGCAGATTACAATGAGCAGTTCTTC. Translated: CASSQLLADYNEQFF.

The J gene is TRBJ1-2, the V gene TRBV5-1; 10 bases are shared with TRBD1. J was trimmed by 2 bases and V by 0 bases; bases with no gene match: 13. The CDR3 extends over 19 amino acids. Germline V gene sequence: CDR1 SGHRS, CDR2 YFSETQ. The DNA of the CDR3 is TGCGCCAGCAGCTTGGCCTTCCCGGCACCGGGACAGGGGAACTATGGCTACACCTTC. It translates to CASSLAFPAPGQGNYGYTF.